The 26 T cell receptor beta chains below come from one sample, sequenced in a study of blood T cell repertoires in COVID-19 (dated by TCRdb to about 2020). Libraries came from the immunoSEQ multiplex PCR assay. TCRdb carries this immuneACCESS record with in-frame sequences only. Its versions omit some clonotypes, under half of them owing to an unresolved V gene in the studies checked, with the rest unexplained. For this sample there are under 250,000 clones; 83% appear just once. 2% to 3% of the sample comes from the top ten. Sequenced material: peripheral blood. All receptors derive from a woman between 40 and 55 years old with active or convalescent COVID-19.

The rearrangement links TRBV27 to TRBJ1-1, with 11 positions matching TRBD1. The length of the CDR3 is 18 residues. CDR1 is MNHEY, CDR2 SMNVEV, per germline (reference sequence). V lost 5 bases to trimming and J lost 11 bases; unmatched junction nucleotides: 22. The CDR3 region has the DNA TGTGCCAGCAGTCTTCGGGGGCCCGGGGGGACAGGGGGTCTTGCGGCTTTCTTT. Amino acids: CASSLRGPGGTGGLAAFF.

The CDR3: CASSSGTGRNTIYF. In DNA form, the CDR3 reads TGCGCCAGCAGCTCAGGGACAGGACGAAACACCATATATTTT. The chain has TRBV5-1 and TRBJ1-3, with 8 bases matching TRBD1. CDR1 and CDR2 from the germline V gene are SGHRS and YFSETQ. The ends lost 3 bases at V and 5 bases at J; junction bases unmatched: 4. The CDR3 consists of 14 residues.

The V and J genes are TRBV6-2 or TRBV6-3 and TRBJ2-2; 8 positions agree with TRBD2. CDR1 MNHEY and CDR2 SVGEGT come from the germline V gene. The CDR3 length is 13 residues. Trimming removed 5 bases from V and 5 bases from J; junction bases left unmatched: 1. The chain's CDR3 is CASSRGGTGELFF. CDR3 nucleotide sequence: TGTGCCAGCAGTCGCGGGGGGACCGGGGAGCTGTTTTTT.

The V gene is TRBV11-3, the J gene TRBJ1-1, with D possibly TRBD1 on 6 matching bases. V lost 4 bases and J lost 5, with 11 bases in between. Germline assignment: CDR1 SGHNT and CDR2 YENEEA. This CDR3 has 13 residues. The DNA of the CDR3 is TGTGCCAGCAGCTCGACTCAGGGGACTGAAGCTTTCTTT. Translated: CASSSTQGTEAFF.

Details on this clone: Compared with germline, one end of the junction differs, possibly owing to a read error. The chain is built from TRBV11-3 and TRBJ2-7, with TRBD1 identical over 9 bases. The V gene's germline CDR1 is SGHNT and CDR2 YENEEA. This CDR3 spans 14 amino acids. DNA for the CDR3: TGTGCCAGCAGCTTTAACCGGGACAGGGACCTTTTGGACTTC. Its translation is CASSFNRDRDLLDF.

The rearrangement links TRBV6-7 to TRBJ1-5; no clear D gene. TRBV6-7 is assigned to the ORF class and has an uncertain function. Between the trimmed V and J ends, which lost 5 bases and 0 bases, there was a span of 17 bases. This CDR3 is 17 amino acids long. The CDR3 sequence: CASSPWRPGYSNQPQHF. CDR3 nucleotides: TGTGCCAGCAGTCCCTGGAGGCCAGGCTATAGCAATCAGCCCCAGCATTTT.

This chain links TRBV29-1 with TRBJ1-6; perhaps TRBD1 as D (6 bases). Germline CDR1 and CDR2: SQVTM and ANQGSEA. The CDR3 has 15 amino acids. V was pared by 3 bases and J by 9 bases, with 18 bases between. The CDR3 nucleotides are TGCAGCGTTGATATTGGGGGCAGGGGTATTTCACCCCTCCACTTT. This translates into CSVDIGGRGISPLHF.

The chain's CDR3 is CASSESAGNTIYF. The CDR3 coding sequence is TGTGCCAGCAGTGAATCCGCTGGAAACACCATATATTTT. J is TRBJ1-3 and V is TRBV2; no definite D call. Trimming cost V 2 bases and J 2 bases, with 4 bases left between them. CDR1 is SNHLY and CDR2 is FYNNEI in the germline V gene. This CDR3 is 13 amino acids long.

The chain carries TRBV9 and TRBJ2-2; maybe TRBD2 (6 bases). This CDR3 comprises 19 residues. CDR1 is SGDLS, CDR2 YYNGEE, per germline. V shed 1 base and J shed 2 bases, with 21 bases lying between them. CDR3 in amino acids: CASSVSTPGLRFNTGELFF. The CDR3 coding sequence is TGTGCCAGCAGCGTATCTACCCCGGGACTGCGGTTTAACACCGGGGAGCTGTTTTTT.

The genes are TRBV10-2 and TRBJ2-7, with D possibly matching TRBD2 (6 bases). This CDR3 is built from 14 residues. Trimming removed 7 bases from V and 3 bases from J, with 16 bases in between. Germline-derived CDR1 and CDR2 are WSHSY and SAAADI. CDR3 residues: CASKVGRSLYEQYF. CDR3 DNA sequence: TGCGCCAGCAAAGTCGGGAGATCCCTCTACGAGCAGTACTTC.

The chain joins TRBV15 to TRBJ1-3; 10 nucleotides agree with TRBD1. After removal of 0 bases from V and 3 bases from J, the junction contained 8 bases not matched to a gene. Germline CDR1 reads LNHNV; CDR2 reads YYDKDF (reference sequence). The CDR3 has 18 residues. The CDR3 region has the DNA TGTGCCACCAGCAGAGATGGGAGGACAGGGGGAAGTGGAAACACCATATATTTT. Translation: CATSRDGRTGGSGNTIYF.

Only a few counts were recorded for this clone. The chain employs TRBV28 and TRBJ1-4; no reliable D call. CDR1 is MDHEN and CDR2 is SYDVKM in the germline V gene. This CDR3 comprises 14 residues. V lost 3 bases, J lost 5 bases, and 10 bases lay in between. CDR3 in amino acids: CASSFAGSNEKLFF. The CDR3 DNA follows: TGTGCCAGCAGTTTCGCGGGTTCCAATGAAAAACTGTTTTTT.

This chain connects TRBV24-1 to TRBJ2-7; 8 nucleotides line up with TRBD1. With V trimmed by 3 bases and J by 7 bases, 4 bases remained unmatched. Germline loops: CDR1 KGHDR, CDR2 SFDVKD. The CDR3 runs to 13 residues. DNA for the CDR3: TGTGCCACCAGTGATCGGACAGGGCGAGAGCAGTACTTC. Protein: CATSDRTGREQYF.

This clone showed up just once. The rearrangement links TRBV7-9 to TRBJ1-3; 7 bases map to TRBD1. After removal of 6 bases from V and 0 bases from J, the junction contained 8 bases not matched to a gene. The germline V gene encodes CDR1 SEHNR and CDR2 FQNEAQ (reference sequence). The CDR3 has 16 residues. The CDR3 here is CASRGRGHLSGNTIYF. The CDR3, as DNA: TGTGCCAGCAGGGGAAGGGGGCACCTCTCTGGAAACACCATATATTTT.

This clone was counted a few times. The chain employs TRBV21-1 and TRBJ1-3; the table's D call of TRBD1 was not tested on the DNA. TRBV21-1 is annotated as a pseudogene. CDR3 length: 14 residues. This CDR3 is CASSPKGLGNTIYF. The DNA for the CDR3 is TGTGCCAGCAGCCCTAAGGGGCTTGGGAACACCATATATTTT.

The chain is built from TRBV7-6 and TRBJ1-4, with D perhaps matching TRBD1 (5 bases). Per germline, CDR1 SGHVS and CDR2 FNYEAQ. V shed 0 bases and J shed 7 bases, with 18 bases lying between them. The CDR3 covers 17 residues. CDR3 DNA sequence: TGTGCCAGCAGCTTAGCGATTGGAAGGCAGGGTGGTGAAAAACTGTTTTTT. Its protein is CASSLAIGRQGGEKLFF.

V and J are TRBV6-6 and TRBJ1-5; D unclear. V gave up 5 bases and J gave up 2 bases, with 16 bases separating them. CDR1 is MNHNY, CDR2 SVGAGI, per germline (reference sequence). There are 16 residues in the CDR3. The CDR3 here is CASSTRPDGGNQPQHF. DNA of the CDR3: TGTGCCAGCAGTACGCGACCGGACGGGGGCAATCAGCCCCAGCATTTT.

The CDR3: CASSSGTDSNQPQHF. The CDR3 DNA reads TGTGCCAGTAGTTCCGGGACAGATAGCAATCAGCCCCAGCATTTT. The genes are TRBV19 and TRBJ1-5; 7 bases agree with TRBD1. This CDR3 contains 15 residues. The ends lost 5 bases at V and 0 bases at J; junction bases unmatched: 4. CDR1 and CDR2 (germline): LNHDA, SQIVND (reference sequence).

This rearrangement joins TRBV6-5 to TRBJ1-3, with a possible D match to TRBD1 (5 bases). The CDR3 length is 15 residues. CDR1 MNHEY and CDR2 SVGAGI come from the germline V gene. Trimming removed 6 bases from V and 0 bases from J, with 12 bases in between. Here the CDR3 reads CASSRGHTSGNTIYF. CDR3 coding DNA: TGTGCCAGCAGCCGCGGACATACCTCTGGAAACACCATATATTTT.

Here the CDR3 reads CASKSPQDEQYF. In DNA, the CDR3 is TGTGCCAGTAAGTCACCCCAGGACGAGCAGTACTTC. This chain uses TRBV19 with TRBJ2-7, with D unresolved. The germline V gene encodes CDR1 LNHDA and CDR2 SQIVND (reference sequence). V was pared by 7 bases and J by 5 bases, with 12 bases between. The CDR3 spans 12 residues.

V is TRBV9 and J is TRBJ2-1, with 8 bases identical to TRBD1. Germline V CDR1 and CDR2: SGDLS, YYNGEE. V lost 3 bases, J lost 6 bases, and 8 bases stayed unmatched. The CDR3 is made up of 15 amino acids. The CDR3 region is CASSGWTGFRNEQFF. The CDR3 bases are TGTGCCAGCAGCGGATGGACAGGGTTCCGCAATGAGCAGTTCTTC.

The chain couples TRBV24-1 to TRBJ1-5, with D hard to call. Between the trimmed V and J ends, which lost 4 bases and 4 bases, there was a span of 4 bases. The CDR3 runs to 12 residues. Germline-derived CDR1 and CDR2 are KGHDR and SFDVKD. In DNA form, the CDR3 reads TGTGCCACCAGTGACCCGAATCAGCCCCAGCATTTT. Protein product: CATSDPNQPQHF.

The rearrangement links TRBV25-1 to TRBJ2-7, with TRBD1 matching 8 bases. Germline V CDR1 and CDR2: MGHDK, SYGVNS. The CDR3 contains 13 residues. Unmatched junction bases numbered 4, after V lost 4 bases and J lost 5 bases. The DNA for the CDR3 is TGTGCCAGCAGTGGCAGGGGGCCAAACGAGCAGTACTTC. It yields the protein CASSGRGPNEQYF.

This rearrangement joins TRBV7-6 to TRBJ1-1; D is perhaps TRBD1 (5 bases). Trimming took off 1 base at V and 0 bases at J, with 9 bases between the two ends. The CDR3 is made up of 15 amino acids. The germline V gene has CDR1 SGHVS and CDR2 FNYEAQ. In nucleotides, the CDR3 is TGTGCCAGCAGCTTAGGCGGGGGACTGAACACTGAAGCTTTCTTT. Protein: CASSLGGGLNTEAFF.

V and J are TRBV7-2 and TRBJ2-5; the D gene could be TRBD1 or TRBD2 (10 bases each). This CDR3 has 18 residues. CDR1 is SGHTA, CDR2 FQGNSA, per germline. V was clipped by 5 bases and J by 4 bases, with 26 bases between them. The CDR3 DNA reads TGTGCCAGCAGCGCAGGACAGGGGGTAGCGGGAGGTCGAGAGACCCAGTACTTC. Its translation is CASSAGQGVAGGRETQYF.

CDR3 DNA: TGTGCCTGGAGGGGACAGAACACCGGGGAGCTGTTTTTT. Translated: CAWRGQNTGELFF. The V and J genes are TRBV30 and TRBJ2-2; perhaps TRBD1 as D (6 bases). Germline V lookup: CDR1 GTSNPN, CDR2 SVGIG (reference sequence). The CDR3 has 13 amino acids. Trimming shortened V by 3 bases and J by 1 base, and 6 bases separated the two germline ends.